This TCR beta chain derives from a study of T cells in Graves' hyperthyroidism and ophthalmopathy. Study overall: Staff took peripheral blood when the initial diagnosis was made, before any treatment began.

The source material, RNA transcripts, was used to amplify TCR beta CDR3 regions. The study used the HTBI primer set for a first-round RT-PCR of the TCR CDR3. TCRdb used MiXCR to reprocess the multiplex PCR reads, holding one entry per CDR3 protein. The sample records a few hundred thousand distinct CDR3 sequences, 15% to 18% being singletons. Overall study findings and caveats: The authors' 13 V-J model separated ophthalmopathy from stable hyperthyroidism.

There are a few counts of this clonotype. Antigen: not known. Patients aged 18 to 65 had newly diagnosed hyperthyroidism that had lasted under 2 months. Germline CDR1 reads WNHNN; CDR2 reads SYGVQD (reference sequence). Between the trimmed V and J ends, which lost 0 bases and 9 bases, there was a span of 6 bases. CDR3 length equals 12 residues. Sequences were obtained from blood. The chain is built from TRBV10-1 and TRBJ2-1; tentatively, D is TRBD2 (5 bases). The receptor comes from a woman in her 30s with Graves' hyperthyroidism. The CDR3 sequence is CASSESEGEQFF. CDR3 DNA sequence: TGCGCCAGCAGTGAGTCCGAGGGTGAGCAGTTCTTC.